These T cell receptor beta chains were read from a single sample in a study of T cells after yellow fever vaccination. Each CDR3 protein gets one entry after TCRdb re-called the 5' RACE reads with MiXCR. The sample yields about 370,000 distinct CDR3 sequences, roughly 12% seen once. The sequences come from PBMCs, collected on the day of the first yellow fever vaccination. These receptor sequences come from a young man who received the YFV17D yellow fever vaccine. Each CDR3 is given without its conserved first and last residue. D genes are given only for firm matches.

>TRBJ2-3|NA|12|TRBV7-8
ASNSGGGADTQY
>TRBJ2-7|TRBD1|12|TRBV10-2
ASSDQQGPREQY
>TRBJ2-2|NA|15|TRBV7-2
ASSLAPQGGNTGELF
>TRBJ1-1|NA|9|TRBV12-3/TRBV12-4
ASSLGGEAF
>TRBJ2-3|TRBD2|13|TRBV4-3
ASSQGASGGYTQY
>TRBJ2-5|NA|12|TRBV5-1
ASSLGTTKETQY
>TRBJ1-5|NA|15|TRBV6-5
ASSYPKTGRSDQPQH
>TRBJ1-2|NA|12|TRBV12-3/TRBV12-4
ASLTAGLNYGYT
>TRBJ2-4|NA|12|TRBV6-1
ASSPRGRAAIQY
>TRBJ2-1|TRBD2|12|TRBV10-3
AISLTSLGNEQF
>TRBJ2-3|NA|14|TRBV9
ASSPHFRGLGDTQY
>TRBJ2-3|TRBD2|12|TRBV20-1
SARGGGARDTQY
>TRBJ2-5|NA|14|TRBV15
ATSRLWSLYQETQY
>TRBJ2-5|NA|10|TRBV7-2
ASSRPLETQY
>TRBJ1-1|NA|12|TRBV7-9
ASSWVGSGTEAF
>TRBJ1-5|NA|14|TRBV7-2
ASSLARGASNQPQH
>TRBJ1-3|TRBD1|14|TRBV5-1
ASSLDRGVIGNTIY
>TRBJ1-6|NA|13|TRBV6-1
ASRMTGPFNSPLH
>TRBJ2-7|TRBD2|11|TRBV20-1
SAGTSIISEQY
>TRBJ1-6|NA|10|TRBV6-5
ASWTANSPLH
>TRBJ2-2|NA|13|TRBV7-2
ASSLYGAFTGELF
>TRBJ2-7|TRBD2|13|TRBV12-3/TRBV12-4
ASSLGASGAYEQY
>TRBJ2-3|NA|11|TRBV24-1
ATRDRSRDTQY
>TRBJ1-2|TRBD1|15|TRBV3-1
ATCLDPGTGANYGYT
>TRBJ2-2|NA|14|TRBV7-2
ASSPPLRFYTGELF
>TRBJ2-7|TRBD1|14|TRBV4-2
ASSRQDRGREGEQY
>TRBJ2-1|TRBD1|14|TRBV7-2
ASSLAPGQGANEQF